These T cell receptor beta chains were read from a single sample in a study of OX40 agonist ivuxolimab in advanced cancers. The method was immunoSEQ multiplex PCR; TCRdb's version includes in-frame clones alone and lacks a portion of them. The sample yields roughly 63,000 clones, approximately 92% seen once. The specimen was CD4+ or CD8+ T cells sorted from blood, collected in a trial of the OX40 agonist ivuxolimab. These receptors came from an adult with an advanced solid tumor such as melanoma, head and neck, liver or kidney cancer. The CDR3 runs from the conserved cysteine through the conserved F or W. Fields, in order: clone size, J gene, D gene, V gene, CDR3 length, CDR3 protein, CDR3 DNA. D genes are given only for firm matches. A clone size is listed for some rows: how often the clone was seen (once, few, many), or a class if it is expanded.

once | TRBJ1-1 | . | TRBV1 | 15 | CTSSHPGQRNTEAFF | TGCACCAGCAGCCACCCGGGACAGAGAAACACTGAAGCTTTCTTT
. | TRBJ1-4 | TRBD1 | TRBV5-1 | 15 | CASRGQGAANEKLFF | TGCGCCAGCAGAGGACAGGGGGCGGCTAATGAAAAACTGTTTTTT
. | TRBJ1-4 | . | TRBV5-1 | 13 | CASSFRGGEKLFF | TGCGCCAGCAGCTTCAGGGGCGGGGAAAAACTGTTTTTT
. | TRBJ2-7 | TRBD1 | TRBV5-1 | 14 | CASSFGTGTYEQYF | TGCGCCAGCAGCTTCGGGACAGGGACCTACGAGCAGTACTTC
. | TRBJ1-2 | . | TRBV28 | 14 | CASSPRTANYGYTF | TGTGCCAGCAGTCCCAGGACGGCGAACTATGGCTACACCTTC
. | TRBJ2-2 | TRBD2 | TRBV9 | 16 | CASSSGLAGGSGELFF | TGTGCCAGCAGCTCGGGACTAGCGGGAGGCTCCGGGGAGCTGTTTTTT
. | TRBJ1-6 | . | TRBV19 | 15 | CASSMGLTYNSPLHF | TGTGCCAGTAGTATGGGACTAACCTATAATTCACCCCTCCACTTT
. | TRBJ1-3 | . | TRBV5-1 | 16 | CASSPWTRSSGNTIYF | TGCGCCAGCAGCCCCTGGACACGGAGCTCTGGAAACACCATATATTTT
. | TRBJ2-3 | . | TRBV5-1 | 15 | CASSPRRGSTDTQYF | TGCGCCAGCAGCCCCCGCCGGGGGAGCACAGATACGCAGTATTTT
. | TRBJ2-6 | . | TRBV7-2 | 16 | CATPTLGSSGANVLTF | TGTGCCACCCCCACCCTGGGGAGCTCTGGGGCCAACGTCCTGACTTTC
. | TRBJ2-1 | . | TRBV28 | 13 | CASKSKGGNEQFF | TGTGCCAGCAAGAGTAAGGGGGGGAATGAGCAGTTCTTC
. | TRBJ2-7 | . | TRBV5-6 | 15 | CASSWGFHESYEQYF | TGTGCCAGCAGCTGGGGATTCCATGAATCCTACGAGCAGTACTTC
. | TRBJ1-3 | . | TRBV2 | 16 | CASSDPGEMIGNTIYF | TGTGCCAGCAGTGATCCTGGGGAGATGATTGGAAACACCATATATTTT
. | TRBJ2-6 | . | TRBV19 | 15 | CASSITHAGANVLTF | TGTGCCAGTAGTATTACTCACGCTGGGGCCAACGTCCTGACTTTC
. | TRBJ1-1 | TRBD1 | TRBV6-5 | 15 | CASSYSNRGDTEAFF | TGTGCCAGCAGTTACTCAAACAGGGGCGACACTGAAGCTTTCTTT